A single TCR beta chain is shown here with its context. The source of the sample is a study of blood T cells in healthy people across ages. Germline V gives CDR1 DFQATT, CDR2 SNEGSKA (reference sequence). CDR3 length: 14 residues. V dropped 0 bases and J dropped 11; count of bases not matched to a gene: 8. Healthy Caucasian individuals from Russia aged 6 to 90 served as donors. For every donor, a draw yielded roughly 9.3 milliliters of peripheral blood. The authors ran a second PCR of roughly 6 to 12 cycles using a sample-barcoded 5' primer and a J-beta primer mix. Tags on each cDNA molecule came from a template-switch adaptor with 12 random nucleotides. The study obtained at least 2.5 million CDR3-containing paired-end reads from every sample. MiXCR, run by TCRdb on the 5' RACE reads, gives a single entry per CDR3 protein. The sample holds around 580,000 distinct CDR3 sequences; about 45% are singletons and the top ten take roughly 24%.

The TCR originated in an elderly man in good health. The chain couples TRBV20-1 to TRBJ2-5; 11 nucleotides match TRBD1. The sample was blood. The CDR3 protein is CSARDAGTGGVQYF. Written as DNA, the CDR3 is TGCAGTGCTAGAGATGCCGGGACAGGGGGGGTGCAGTACTTC.